This record covers a single T cell receptor (beta chain). These data originate in a study of blood T cell repertoires in COVID-19. Study summary: The United States, Italy and Spain supplied acute and convalescent COVID-19 samples. T cells, B-cell-depleted T cells, or PBMCs provided the cDNA or gDNA that served as material.

This CDR3 contains 14 residues. V lost 4 bases and J 0 bases, leaving 10 bases between the germline ends. Germline-derived CDR1 and CDR2 are LGHNA and YNFKEQ. TCRdb's copy holds only in-frame clones and misses some; the assay was immunoSEQ multiplex PCR. The data hold approximately 390,000 clones, with around 87% observed a single time. This receptor was taken from a woman aged 60 to 75 with COVID-19, enrolled during active disease. The gene calls are TRBV4-2 and TRBJ2-7; D is undetermined. What was sequenced was peripheral blood. The CDR3 here is CASSLLTSSYEQYF. The CDR3 DNA is TGTGCCAGCAGCCTTCTAACGTCCTCCTACGAGCAGTACTTC.